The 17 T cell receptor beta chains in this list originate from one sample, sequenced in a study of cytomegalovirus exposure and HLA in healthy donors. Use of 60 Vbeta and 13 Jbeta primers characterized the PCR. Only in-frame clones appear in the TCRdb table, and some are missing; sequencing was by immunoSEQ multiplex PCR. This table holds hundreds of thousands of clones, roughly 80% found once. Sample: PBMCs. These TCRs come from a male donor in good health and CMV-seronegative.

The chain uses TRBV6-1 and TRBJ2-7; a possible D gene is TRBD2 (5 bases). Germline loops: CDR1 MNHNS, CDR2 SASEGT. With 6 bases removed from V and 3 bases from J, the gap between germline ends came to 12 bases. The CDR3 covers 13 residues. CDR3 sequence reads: CASSRTDFYEQYF. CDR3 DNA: TGTGCCAGCAGCCGGACTGATTTCTACGAGCAGTACTTC.

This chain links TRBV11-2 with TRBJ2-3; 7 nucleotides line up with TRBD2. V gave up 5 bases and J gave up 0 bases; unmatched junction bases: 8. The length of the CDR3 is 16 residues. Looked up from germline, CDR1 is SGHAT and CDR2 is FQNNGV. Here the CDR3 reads CASSPHPRGSTDTQYF. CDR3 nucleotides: TGTGCCAGCAGCCCACACCCGCGGGGGAGCACAGATACGCAGTATTTT.

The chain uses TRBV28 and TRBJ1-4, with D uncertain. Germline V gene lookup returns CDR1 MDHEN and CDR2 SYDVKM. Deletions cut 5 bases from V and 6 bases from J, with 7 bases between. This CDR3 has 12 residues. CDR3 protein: CASSLLYEKLFF. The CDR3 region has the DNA TGTGCCAGCAGTCTTCTTTATGAAAAACTGTTTTTT.

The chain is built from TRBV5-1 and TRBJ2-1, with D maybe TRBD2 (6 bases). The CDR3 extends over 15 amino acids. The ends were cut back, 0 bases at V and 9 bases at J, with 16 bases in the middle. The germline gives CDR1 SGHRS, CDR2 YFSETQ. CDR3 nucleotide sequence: TGCGCCAGCAGCTTGGAACTAGCTGTTCGAGGTGAGCAGTTCTTC. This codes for CASSLELAVRGEQFF.

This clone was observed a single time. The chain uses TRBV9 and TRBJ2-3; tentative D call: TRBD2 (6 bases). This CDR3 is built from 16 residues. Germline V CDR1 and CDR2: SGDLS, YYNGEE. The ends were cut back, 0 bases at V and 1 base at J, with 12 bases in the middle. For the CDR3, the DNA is TGTGCCAGCAGCGTAGGGACGGGAGAGGGCACAGATACGCAGTATTTT. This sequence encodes CASSVGTGEGTDTQYF.

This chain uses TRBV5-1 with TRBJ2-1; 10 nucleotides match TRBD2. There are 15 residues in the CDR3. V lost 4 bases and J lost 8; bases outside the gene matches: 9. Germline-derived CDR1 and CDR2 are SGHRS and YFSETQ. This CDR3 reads CASSPPSGSLYEQFF. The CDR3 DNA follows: TGCGCCAGCAGCCCGCCTAGCGGGAGTCTCTATGAGCAGTTCTTC.

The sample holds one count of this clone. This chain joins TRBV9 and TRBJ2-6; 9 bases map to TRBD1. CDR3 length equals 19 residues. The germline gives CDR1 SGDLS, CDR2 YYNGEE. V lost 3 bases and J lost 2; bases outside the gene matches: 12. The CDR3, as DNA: TGTGCCAGCAGCGCTGGACAGGGGCTACCTTTTACTGGGGCCAACGTCCTGACTTTC. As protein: CASSAGQGLPFTGANVLTF.

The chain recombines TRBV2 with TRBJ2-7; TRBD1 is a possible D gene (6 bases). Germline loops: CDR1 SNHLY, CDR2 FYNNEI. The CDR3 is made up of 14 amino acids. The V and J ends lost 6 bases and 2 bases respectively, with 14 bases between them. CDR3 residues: CASRDSRDTYEQYF. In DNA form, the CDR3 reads TGTGCCAGCAGAGATTCCCGGGACACCTACGAGCAGTACTTC.

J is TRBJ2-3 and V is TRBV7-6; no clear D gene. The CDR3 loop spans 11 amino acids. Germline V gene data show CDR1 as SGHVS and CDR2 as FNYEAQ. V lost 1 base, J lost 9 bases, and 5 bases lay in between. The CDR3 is CASSLGSTQYF. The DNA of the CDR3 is TGTGCCAGCAGCTTAGGTAGCACGCAGTATTTT.

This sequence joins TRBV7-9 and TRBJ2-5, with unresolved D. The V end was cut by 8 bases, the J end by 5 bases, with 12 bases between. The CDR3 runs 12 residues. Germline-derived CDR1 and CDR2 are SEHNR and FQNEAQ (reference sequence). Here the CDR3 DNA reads TGTGCCAGCGGCGTCGACTCCGAGACCCAGTACTTC. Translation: CASGVDSETQYF.

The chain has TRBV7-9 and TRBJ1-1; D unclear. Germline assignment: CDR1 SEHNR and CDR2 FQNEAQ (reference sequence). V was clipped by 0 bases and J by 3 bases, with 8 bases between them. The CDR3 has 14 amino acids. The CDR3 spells CASSLATGYTEAFF. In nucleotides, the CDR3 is TGTGCCAGCAGCTTAGCAACCGGTTACACTGAAGCTTTCTTT. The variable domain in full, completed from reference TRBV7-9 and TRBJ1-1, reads DTGVSQNPRHKITKRGQNVTFRCDPISEHNRLYWYRQTLGQGPEFLTYFQNEAQLEKSRLLSDRFSAERPKGSFSTLEIQRTEQGDSAMYLCASSLATGYTEAFFGQGTRLTVV.

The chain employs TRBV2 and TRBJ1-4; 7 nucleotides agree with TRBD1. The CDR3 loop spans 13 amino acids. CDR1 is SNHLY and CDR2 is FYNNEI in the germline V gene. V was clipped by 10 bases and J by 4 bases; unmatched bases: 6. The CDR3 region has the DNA TGTGCCACCAACCGGGACAGTAATGAAAAACTGTTTTTT. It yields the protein CATNRDSNEKLFF.

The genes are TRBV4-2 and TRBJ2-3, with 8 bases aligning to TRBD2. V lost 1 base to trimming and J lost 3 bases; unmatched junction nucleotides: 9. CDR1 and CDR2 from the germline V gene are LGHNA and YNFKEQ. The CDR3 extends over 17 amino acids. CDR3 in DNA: TGTGCCAGCAGCCAAGTCCTACTAGCGGAGAGAACAGATACGCAGTATTTT. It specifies CASSQVLLAERTDTQYF.

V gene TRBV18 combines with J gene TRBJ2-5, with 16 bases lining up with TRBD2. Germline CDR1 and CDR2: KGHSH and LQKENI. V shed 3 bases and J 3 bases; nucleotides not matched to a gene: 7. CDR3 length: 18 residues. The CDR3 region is CASSPAPGLAGGEETQYF. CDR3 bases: TGTGCCAGCTCACCTGCTCCGGGACTAGCGGGAGGGGAAGAGACCCAGTACTTC.

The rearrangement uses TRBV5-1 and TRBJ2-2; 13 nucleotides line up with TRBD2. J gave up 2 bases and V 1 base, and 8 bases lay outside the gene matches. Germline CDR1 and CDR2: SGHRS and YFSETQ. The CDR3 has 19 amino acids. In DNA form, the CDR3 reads TGCGCCAGCAGCTTGAACGGACTAGCGGGAGAGGGTAACACCGGGGAGCTGTTTTTT. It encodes CASSLNGLAGEGNTGELFF.

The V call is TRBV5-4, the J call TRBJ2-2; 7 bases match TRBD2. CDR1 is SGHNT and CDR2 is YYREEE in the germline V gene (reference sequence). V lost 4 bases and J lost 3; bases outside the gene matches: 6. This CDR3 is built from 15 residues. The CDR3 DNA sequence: TGTGCCAGCAGCCAACTCGCGGGAGACACCGGGGAGCTGTTTTTT. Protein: CASSQLAGDTGELFF.

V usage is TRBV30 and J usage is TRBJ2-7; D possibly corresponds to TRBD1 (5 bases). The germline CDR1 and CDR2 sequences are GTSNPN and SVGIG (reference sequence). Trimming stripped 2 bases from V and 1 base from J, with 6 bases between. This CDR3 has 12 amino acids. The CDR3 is CAWSPGSYEQYF. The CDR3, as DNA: TGTGCCTGGAGTCCAGGGTCCTACGAGCAGTACTTC.